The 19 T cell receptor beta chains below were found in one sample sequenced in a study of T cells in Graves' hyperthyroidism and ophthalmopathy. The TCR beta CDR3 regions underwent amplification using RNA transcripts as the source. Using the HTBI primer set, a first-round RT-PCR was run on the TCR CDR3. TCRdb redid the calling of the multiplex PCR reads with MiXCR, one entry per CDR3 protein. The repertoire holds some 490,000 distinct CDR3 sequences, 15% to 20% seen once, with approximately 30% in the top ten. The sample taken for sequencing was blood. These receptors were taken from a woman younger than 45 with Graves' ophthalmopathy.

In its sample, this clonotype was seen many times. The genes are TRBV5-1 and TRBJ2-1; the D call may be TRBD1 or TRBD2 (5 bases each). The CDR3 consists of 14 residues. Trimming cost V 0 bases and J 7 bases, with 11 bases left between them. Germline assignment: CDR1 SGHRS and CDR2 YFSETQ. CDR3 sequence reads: CASSLEGTKNEQFF. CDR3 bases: TGCGCCAGCAGCTTGGAAGGGACCAAAAATGAGCAGTTCTTC. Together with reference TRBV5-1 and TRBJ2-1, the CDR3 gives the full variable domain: KAGVTQTPRYLIKTRGQQVTLSCSPISGHRSVSWYQQTPGQGLQFLFEYFSETQRNKGNFPGRFSGRQFSNSRSEMNVSTLELGDSALYLCASSLEGTKNEQFFGPGTRLTVL.

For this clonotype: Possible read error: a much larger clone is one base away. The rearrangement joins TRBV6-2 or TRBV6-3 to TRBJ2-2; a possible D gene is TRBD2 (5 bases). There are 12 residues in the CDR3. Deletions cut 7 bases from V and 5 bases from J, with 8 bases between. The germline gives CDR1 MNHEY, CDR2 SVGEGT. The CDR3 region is CASNWETGELFF. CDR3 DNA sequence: TGTGCCAGCAACTGGGAGACCGGGGAGCTGTTTTTT.

The CDR3 sequence: CASSYGGLGLNEQFF. CDR3 coding DNA: TGTGCCAGCAGTTATGGGGGGTTGGGGCTCAATGAGCAGTTCTTC. J is TRBJ2-1 and V is TRBV6-2 or TRBV6-3; D possibly corresponds to TRBD2 (6 bases). The V and J ends lost 3 bases and 6 bases respectively, with 15 bases between them. The length of the CDR3 is 15 residues. Germline loops: CDR1 MNHEY, CDR2 SVGEGT.

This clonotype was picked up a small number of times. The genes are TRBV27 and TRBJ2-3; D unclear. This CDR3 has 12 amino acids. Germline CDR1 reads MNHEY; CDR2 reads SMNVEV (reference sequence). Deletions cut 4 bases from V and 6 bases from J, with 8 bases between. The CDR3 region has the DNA TGTGCCAGCAGTTATCCGCAGGATACGCAGTATTTT. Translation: CASSYPQDTQYF.

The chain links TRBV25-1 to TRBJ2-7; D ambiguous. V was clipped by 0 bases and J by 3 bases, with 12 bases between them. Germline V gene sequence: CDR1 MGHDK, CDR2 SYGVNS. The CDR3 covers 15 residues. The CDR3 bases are TGTGCCAGCAGTGAATATTTGGGCGAGGACTACGAGCAGTACTTC. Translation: CASSEYLGEDYEQYF.

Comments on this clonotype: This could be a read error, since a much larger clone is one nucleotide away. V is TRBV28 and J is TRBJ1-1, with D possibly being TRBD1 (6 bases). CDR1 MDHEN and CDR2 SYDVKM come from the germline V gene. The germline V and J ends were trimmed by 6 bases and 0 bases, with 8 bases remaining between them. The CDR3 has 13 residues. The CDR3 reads CASRDSMNTEAFF. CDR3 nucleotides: TGTGCCAGCAGGGACAGCATGAACACTGAAGCTTTCTTT.

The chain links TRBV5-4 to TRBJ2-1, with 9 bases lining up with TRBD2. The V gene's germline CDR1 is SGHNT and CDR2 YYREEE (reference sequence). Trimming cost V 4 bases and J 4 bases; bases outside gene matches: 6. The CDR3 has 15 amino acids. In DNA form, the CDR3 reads TGTGCCAGCAGCGGGGCTAGCGGGGTATACAATGAGCAGTTCTTC. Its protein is CASSGASGVYNEQFF.

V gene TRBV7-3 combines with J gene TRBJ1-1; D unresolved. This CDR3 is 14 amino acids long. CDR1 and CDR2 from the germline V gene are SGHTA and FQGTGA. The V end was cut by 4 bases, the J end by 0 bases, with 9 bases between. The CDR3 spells CASSSAAMNTEAFF. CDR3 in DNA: TGTGCCAGCAGCTCCGCAGCGATGAACACTGAAGCTTTCTTT.

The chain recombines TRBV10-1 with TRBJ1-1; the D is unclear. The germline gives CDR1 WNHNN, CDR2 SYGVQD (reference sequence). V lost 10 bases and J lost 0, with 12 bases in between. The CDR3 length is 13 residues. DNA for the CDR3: TGCGCCACCAAGGTTTCTGTGAACACTGAAGCTTTCTTT. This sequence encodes CATKVSVNTEAFF.

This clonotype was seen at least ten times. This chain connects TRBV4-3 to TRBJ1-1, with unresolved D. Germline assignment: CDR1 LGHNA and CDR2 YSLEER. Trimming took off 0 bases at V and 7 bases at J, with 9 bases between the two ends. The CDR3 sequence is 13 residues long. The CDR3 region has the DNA TGCGCCAGCAGCCAAGATTCCACCAATGAAGCTTTCTTT. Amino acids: CASSQDSTNEAFF.

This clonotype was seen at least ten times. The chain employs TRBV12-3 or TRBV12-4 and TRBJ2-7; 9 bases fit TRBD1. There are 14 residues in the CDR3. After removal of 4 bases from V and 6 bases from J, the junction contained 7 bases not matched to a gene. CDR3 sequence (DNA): TGTGCCAGCAGTTCCGCCGGGACAGGGATCGAGCAGTACTTC. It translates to CASSSAGTGIEQYF.

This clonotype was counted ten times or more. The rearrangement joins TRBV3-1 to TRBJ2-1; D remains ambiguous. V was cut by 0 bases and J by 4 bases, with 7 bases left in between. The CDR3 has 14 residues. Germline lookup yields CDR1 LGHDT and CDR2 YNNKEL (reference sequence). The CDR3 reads CASSQEVGYNEQFF. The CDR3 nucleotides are TGTGCCAGCAGCCAAGAAGTGGGATACAATGAGCAGTTCTTC.

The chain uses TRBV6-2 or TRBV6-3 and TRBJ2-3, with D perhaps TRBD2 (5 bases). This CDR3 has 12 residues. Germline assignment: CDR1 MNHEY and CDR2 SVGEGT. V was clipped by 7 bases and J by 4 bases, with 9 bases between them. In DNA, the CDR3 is TGTGCCAGCAAACGGGATTCAGATACGCAGTATTTT. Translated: CASKRDSDTQYF.

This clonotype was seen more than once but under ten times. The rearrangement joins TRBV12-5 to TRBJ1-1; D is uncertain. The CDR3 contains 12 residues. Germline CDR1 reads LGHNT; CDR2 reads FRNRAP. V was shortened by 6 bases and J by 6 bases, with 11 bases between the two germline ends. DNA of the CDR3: TGTGCTAGTGGCTCCTGGGCCGCTGAAGCTTTCTTT. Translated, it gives CASGSWAAEAFF. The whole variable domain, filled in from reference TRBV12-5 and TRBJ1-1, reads DARVTQTPRHKVTEMGQEVTMRCQPILGHNTVFWYRQTMMQGLELLAYFRNRAPLDDSGMPKDRFSAEMPDATLATLKIQPSEPRDSAVYFCASGSWAAEAFFGQGTRLTVV.

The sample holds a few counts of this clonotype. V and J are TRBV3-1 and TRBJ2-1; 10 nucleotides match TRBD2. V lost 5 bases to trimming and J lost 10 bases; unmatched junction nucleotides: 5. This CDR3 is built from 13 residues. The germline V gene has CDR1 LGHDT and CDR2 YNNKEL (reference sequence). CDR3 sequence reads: CASSTAGGQEQFF. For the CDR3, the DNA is TGTGCCAGCAGCACAGCGGGAGGGCAGGAGCAGTTCTTC.

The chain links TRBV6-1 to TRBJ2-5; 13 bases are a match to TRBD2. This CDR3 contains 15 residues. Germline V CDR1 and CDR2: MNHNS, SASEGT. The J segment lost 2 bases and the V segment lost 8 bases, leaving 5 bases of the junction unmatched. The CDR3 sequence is CASLRTSGRQETQYF. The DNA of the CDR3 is TGTGCCAGCCTAAGGACTAGCGGGAGACAAGAGACCCAGTACTTC.

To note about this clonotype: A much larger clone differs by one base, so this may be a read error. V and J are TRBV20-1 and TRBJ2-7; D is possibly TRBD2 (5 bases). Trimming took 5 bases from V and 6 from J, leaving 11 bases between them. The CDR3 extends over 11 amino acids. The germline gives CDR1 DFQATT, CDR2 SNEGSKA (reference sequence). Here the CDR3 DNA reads TGCAGTGCTCCCGAGAGGGCCGAGCAGTACTTC. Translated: CSAPERAEQYF.

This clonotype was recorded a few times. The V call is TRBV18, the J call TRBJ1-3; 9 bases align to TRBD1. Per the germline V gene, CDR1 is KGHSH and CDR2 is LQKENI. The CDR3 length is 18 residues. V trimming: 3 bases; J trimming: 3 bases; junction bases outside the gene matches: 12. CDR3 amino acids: CASSPTGTGRSHGNTIYF. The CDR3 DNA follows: TGTGCCAGCTCACCGACCGGGACAGGGAGAAGTCATGGAAACACCATATATTTT.

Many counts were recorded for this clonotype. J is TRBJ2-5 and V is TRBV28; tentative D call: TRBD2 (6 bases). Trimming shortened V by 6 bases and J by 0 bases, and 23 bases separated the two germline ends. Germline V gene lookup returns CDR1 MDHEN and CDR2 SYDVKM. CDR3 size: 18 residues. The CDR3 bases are TGTGCCAGCAGAGGATGGGCTAGCGCCCAGAATAACCAAGAGACCCAGTACTTC. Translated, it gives CASRGWASAQNNQETQYF.